Described below is a single T cell receptor (beta chain) sequence and its context. Its antigen remains unidentified. The source of the sample is a study of shared clonotypes between healthy human individuals. Study overall: Per donor, CD8 memory used one plate, CD8 naive used two, CD4 memory used three and CD4 naive used three.

Study outcomes and limitations: Roughly 4.7% was the fraction of naive CD4 clonotypes found shared across a few donors. When compared with the clonotypes that were shared by all four sorted-subset donors, the non-shared clonotypes turned out to have lower generation probabilities.

CD45RO-negative cells were positively selected for CCR7, leaving out terminally differentiated effector memory CD45RA+ cells. This CDR3 is built from 14 residues. Losses at the gene ends were 4 bases for V and 6 bases for J; bases not matched to a gene: 5. CDR1 is SGHDT, CDR2 YYEEEE, per germline. Authors' methods: Filtering differed since immunoSEQ provided only junctions, with no quality scores. Sequencing used immunoSEQ multiplex PCR; TCRdb keeps in-frame clones, though not all of them. For V, J and clone size, that table is used; D and trimming come from the DNA. The data hold about 2.1 million clones, with more than 85% observed a single time.

The receptor was isolated from a man younger than 35 in good health. Some clones in this sample may be carry-over from other donors' samples. Material: naive CD8+ T cells from PBMCs. The rearrangement links TRBV5-6 to TRBJ2-7; 12 positions match TRBD1. In nucleotides, the CDR3 is TGTGCCAGCAGCGGGACAGGGGGCTTGATCGAGCAGTACTTC. This translates into CASSGTGGLIEQYF.